These 8 T cell receptor beta chains originate from one sample sequenced in a study of CD8 T cells in ankylosing spondylitis. One entry per CDR3 protein, called by TCRdb with MiXCR from the 5' RACE reads. The sample records some 250,000 distinct CDR3 sequences, 20% to 30% being singletons. The sequenced sample consisted of blood, either unsorted or a sorted T cell fraction (not recorded which). The origin of the receptors is a male donor with ankylosing spondylitis or in good health (not recorded which).

The chain has TRBV11-2 and TRBJ2-5, with D possibly matching TRBD2 (6 bases). The germline gives CDR1 SGHAT, CDR2 FQNNGV. This CDR3 is built from 16 residues. V shed 5 bases and J shed 5 bases, with 21 bases lying between them. The CDR3 nucleotides read TGTGCCAGCAGCCTTCGATCCGGGAGTTCATACGAGACCCAGTACTTC. Its protein product is CASSLRSGSSYETQYF. Filled out from reference TRBV11-2 and TRBJ2-5, the complete variable domain reads EAGVAQSPRYKIIEKRQSVAFWCNPISGHATLYWYQQILGQGPKLLIQFQNNGVVDDSQLPKDRFSAERLKGVDSTLKIQPAKLEDSAVYLCASSLRSGSSYETQYFGPGTRLLVL.

This clonotype was observed at least ten times. V gene TRBV28 combines with J gene TRBJ2-7; 7 bases line up with TRBD2. With 6 bases clipped from V and 0 bases from J, the junction kept 8 bases outside the gene matches. The length of the CDR3 is 15 residues. CDR1 MDHEN and CDR2 SYDVKM come from the germline V gene. The CDR3 DNA sequence: TGTGCCAGCAGACTCCGGGACTACAGCTCCTACGAGCAGTACTTC. It specifies CASRLRDYSSYEQYF.

The sample holds many counts of this clonotype. This chain links TRBV6-1 with TRBJ2-3, with 8 bases identical to TRBD2. Trimming at V came to 6 bases and at J to 6 bases, leaving 5 bases not matched to a gene. This CDR3 is built from 13 residues. The germline V gene encodes CDR1 MNHNS and CDR2 SASEGT. As DNA, the CDR3 is TGTGCCAGCAGAACGGGGGGGCGGGATACGCAGTATTTT. Its translation: CASRTGGRDTQYF.

V is TRBV20-1 and J is TRBJ2-3; the match to TRBD2 covers 10 bases. The J segment lost 3 bases and the V segment lost 1 base, leaving 4 bases of the junction unmatched. Germline V gene sequence: CDR1 DFQATT, CDR2 SNEGSKA (reference sequence). The CDR3 length is 15 residues. The CDR3 bases are TGCAGTGCTAGAGTACTAGCGGGGAATACAGATACGCAGTATTTT. Translated: CSARVLAGNTDTQYF.

J is TRBJ2-5 and V is TRBV29-1; 8 nucleotides line up with TRBD2. V gave up 6 bases and J gave up 8 bases; unmatched junction bases: 8. From germline, CDR1 is SQVTM and CDR2 ANQGSEA. The CDR3 totals 12 residues. The chain's CDR3 is CSVREGRGTQYF. The CDR3 region has the DNA TGCAGCGTCCGGGAGGGCCGGGGAACCCAGTACTTC. The full variable domain, rest sourced from reference TRBV29-1 and TRBJ2-5, is SAVISQKPSRDICQRGTSLTIQCQVDSQVTMMFWYRQQPGQSLTLIATANQGSEATYESGFVIDKFPISRPNLTFSTLTVSNMSPEDSSIYLCSVREGRGTQYFGPGTRLLVL.

This clonotype was counted ten times or more. The chain links TRBV9 to TRBJ2-1; 8 nucleotides agree with TRBD1. This CDR3 contains 15 residues. The germline V gene encodes CDR1 SGDLS and CDR2 YYNGEE. The junction had 2 bases not matched to a gene; V was cut back by 3 bases and J by 0 bases. This chain's CDR3 is CASSETGDSYNEQFF. The CDR3 region has the DNA TGTGCCAGCAGCGAGACAGGGGACTCCTACAATGAGCAGTTCTTC.

J is TRBJ2-7 and V is TRBV12-3 or TRBV12-4; tentatively, D is TRBD1 (6 bases). Trimming left V 6 bases short and J 0 bases short, with 12 bases between. The CDR3 is 14 residues long. The CDR3 sequence is CASRPTGFSYEQYF. DNA of the CDR3: TGTGCCAGCAGACCCACAGGGTTCTCCTACGAGCAGTACTTC.

The chain couples TRBV29-1 to TRBJ2-7; 7 positions match TRBD1. In germline, CDR1 is SQVTM, CDR2 ANQGSEA. V shed 4 bases, J shed 4 bases, and the junction held 7 bases outside the gene matches. The CDR3 extends over 13 amino acids. The CDR3 DNA reads TGCAGCGTTGGTTCGGGCAGGGGGTACGAGCAGTACTTC. Translation: CSVGSGRGYEQYF.